The entry that follows covers one TCR beta chain sequence. At one of its ends the junction is not consistent with the germline gene, which may arise from a read error. The data derive from a study of tumor and adjacent non-tumor tissue in lung cancer. This sample's RNA came from whole unsorted tissue. CDR3 length: 12 residues. CDR1 is SQVTM and CDR2 is ANQGSEA in the germline V gene. The library came from three nested PCR rounds adapted from ARM-PCR protocols. TCRdb re-derived calls from the multiplex PCR reads in MiXCR, one entry per CDR3 protein. The sample lists over 85,000 distinct CDR3 sequences, approximately 87% occurring once.

The chain carries TRBV29-1 and TRBJ2-1; no reliable D call. Sequenced sample: lung tumor tissue. The receptor was derived from a man aged 65 to 85 with non-small cell lung cancer. This chain's CDR3 is CSVEYGPHAQFF. The CDR3 DNA is TGCAGTGTTGAATACGGACCCCACGCGCAGTTCTTC.